These 14 T cell receptor beta chains were all obtained from the same sample, sequenced in a study of TIL therapy for anti-PD-1-resistant metastatic lung cancer (dated by TCRdb to the early 2020s). The immunoSEQ v3 hsTCRB kit was used to amplify TCR beta CDR3 regions from genomic DNA through bias-controlled multiplex PCR. Not all clones reach the TCRdb copy of this immuneACCESS table, which keeps in-frame sequences only. Checked studies attribute under half of the gap to unresolved V genes and leave the rest unexplained. The sample contains 57,000 or so clones, around 87% of them found a single time. The ten largest clones capture approximately 2.4% of the sample. The sample's time point label, in plain terms: pre-treatment sample, taken before nivolumab and TIL therapy. The source material was blood, sampled at baseline. Every receptor here comes from a person aged 25 to 85 with non-small cell lung cancer.

This clone has a handful of counts. The V and J genes are TRBV5-1 and TRBJ2-7, with 7 bases fitting TRBD1. J was trimmed by 5 bases and V by 3 bases; bases with no gene match: 11. This CDR3 is 15 amino acids long. CDR1 SGHRS and CDR2 YFSETQ come from the germline V gene. In DNA form, the CDR3 reads TGCGCCAGCAGCTACAGACAGGGTTCTAGCAACGAGCAGTACTTC. This gives the protein CASSYRQGSSNEQYF.

The chain uses TRBV5-1 and TRBJ2-3, with D unclear. The CDR3 is made up of 14 amino acids. Germline lookup yields CDR1 SGHRS and CDR2 YFSETQ. The V gene lost 0 bases and the J gene lost 4 bases, with 9 bases spanning the gap. The CDR3 spells CASSLALASDTQYF. DNA for the CDR3: TGCGCCAGCAGCTTGGCCTTAGCCTCAGATACGCAGTATTTT.

The chain joins TRBV11-2 to TRBJ1-1; no reliable D call. This CDR3 region has 17 residues. Germline CDR1 SGHAT, CDR2 FQNNGV. The ends were cut back, 1 base at V and 0 bases at J, with 15 bases in the middle. This CDR3 reads CASSLGRSYDMNTEAFF. The CDR3 region has the DNA TGTGCCAGCAGCTTAGGTCGGAGTTATGATATGAACACTGAAGCTTTCTTT.

The rearrangement joins TRBV3-1 (or the pseudogene TRBV3-2) to TRBJ1-5; no clear D gene. Per the germline V gene, CDR1 is LGHDT and CDR2 is YNNKEL (reference sequence). The CDR3 runs to 15 residues. With 6 bases removed from V and 7 bases from J, the gap between germline ends came to 19 bases. The CDR3 nucleotides read TGTGCCAGCAGTCTGGGTCTCGAATCGAGGCAGCCCCAGCATTTT. This sequence encodes CASSLGLESRQPQHF.

The V and J genes are TRBV4-1 and TRBJ1-2; 7 positions agree with TRBD1. After removal of 1 base from V and 3 bases from J, the junction contained 5 bases not matched to a gene. Germline lookup yields CDR1 MGHRA and CDR2 YSYEKL. The CDR3 length is 15 residues. The CDR3 reads CASSQATGRDYGYTF. CDR3 in DNA: TGCGCCAGCAGCCAAGCGACAGGGAGAGACTATGGCTACACCTTC.

The chain employs TRBV5-1 and TRBJ1-1; D perhaps matches TRBD1 (5 bases). Per germline, CDR1 SGHRS and CDR2 YFSETQ. CDR3 size: 15 residues. Trimming pared 4 bases from V and 1 base from J, leaving 14 bases between. The CDR3 bases are TGCGCCAGCAGCGGGACCCTCGCAGGGAACACTGAAGCTTTCTTT. Amino acids: CASSGTLAGNTEAFF.

The chain has TRBV7-8 and TRBJ2-7; D may be TRBD2 (5 bases). Germline assignment: CDR1 SGHVS and CDR2 FQNEAQ. V was pared by 2 bases and J by 3 bases, with 14 bases between. The CDR3 loop spans 15 amino acids. CDR3 coding DNA: TGTGCCAGCAGCTTACGGATGGCCAGCGGCTACGAGCAGTACTTC. Protein: CASSLRMASGYEQYF.

J is TRBJ1-5 and V is TRBV30; D not certain. The CDR3 loop spans 14 amino acids. Trimming cost V 0 bases and J 2 bases, with 8 bases left between them. Germline assignment: CDR1 GTSNPN and CDR2 SVGIG (reference sequence). CDR3 amino acids: CAWSVAVGNQPQHF. Here the CDR3 DNA reads TGTGCCTGGAGTGTAGCCGTCGGCAATCAGCCCCAGCATTTT. The whole variable domain, remainder taken from reference TRBV30 and TRBJ1-5, is SQTIHQWPATLVQPVGSPLSLECTVEGTSNPNLYWYRQAAGRGLQLLFYSVGIGQISSEVPQNLSASRPQDRQFILSSKKLLLSDSGFYLCAWSVAVGNQPQHFGDGTRLSIL.

The CDR3 sequence is CASSLVGEKLFF. The CDR3 DNA follows: TGTGCCAGCAGTCTCGTTGGGGAAAAACTGTTTTTT. V is TRBV28 and J is TRBJ1-4; D is ambiguous. Germline lookup yields CDR1 MDHEN and CDR2 SYDVKM. Trimming took 5 bases from V and 8 from J, leaving 9 bases between them. The CDR3 is made up of 12 amino acids.

This clone was picked up one time. The junction does not match germline at one end; this may be a read error. The chain's CDR3 is CASSPNGGGGYDEQFF. CDR3 nucleotide sequence: TGTGCCAGCAGCCCTAATGGAGGGGGGGGCTACGATGAGCAGTTCTTC. The rearrangement links TRBV3-1 (or the pseudogene TRBV3-2) to TRBJ2-1, with D possibly being TRBD2 (7 bases). Germline-derived CDR1 and CDR2 are LGHDT and YNNKEL (reference sequence). The CDR3 is made up of 16 amino acids.

The rearrangement joins TRBV2 to TRBJ2-5; possible D gene TRBD1, 6 bases. V lost 5 bases and J lost 6, with 22 bases in between. The length of the CDR3 is 16 residues. Germline V gene sequence: CDR1 SNHLY, CDR2 FYNNEI. As DNA, the CDR3 is TGTGCCAGCAGTCGGCTTCCCGGGACATTTACTCAGACCCAGTACTTC. This translates into CASSRLPGTFTQTQYF.

The V call is TRBV27, the J call TRBJ2-2, with 11 nucleotides matching TRBD1. In germline, CDR1 is MNHEY, CDR2 SMNVEV (reference sequence). Trimming at V came to 4 bases and at J to 4 bases, leaving 2 bases not matched to a gene. The CDR3 is 15 residues long. Written as DNA, the CDR3 is TGTGCCAGCAGTTCCGGGACAGGGGGCACCGGGGAGCTGTTTTTT. It is translated as CASSSGTGGTGELFF.

This clone was picked up a small number of times. The chain carries TRBV11-2 and TRBJ1-4; 7 bases are a match to TRBD1. The CDR3 extends over 15 amino acids. Germline values: CDR1 SGHAT, CDR2 FQNNGV. V was pared by 5 bases and J by 4 bases, with 7 bases of the junction left unmatched. The DNA of the CDR3 is TGTGCCAGCAGCAACTGGGACAGCCGTAATGAAAAACTGTTTTTT. As protein: CASSNWDSRNEKLFF.

The chain carries TRBV5-5 and TRBJ1-5; D is unresolved. The germline V and J ends were trimmed by 2 bases and 3 bases, with 18 bases remaining between them. Germline V lookup: CDR1 SGHKS, CDR2 YYEKEE (reference sequence). The CDR3 covers 17 residues. CDR3 protein: CASSFESPGLFNQPQHF. Here the CDR3 DNA reads TGTGCCAGCAGCTTCGAGTCACCGGGCCTCTTCAATCAGCCCCAGCATTTT. Together with reference TRBV5-5 and TRBJ1-5, the CDR3 gives the full variable domain: DAGVTQSPTHLIKTRGQQVTLRCSPISGHKSVSWYQQVLGQGPQFIFQYYEKEERGRGNFPDRFSARQFPNYSSELNVNALLLGDSALYLCASSFESPGLFNQPQHFGDGTRLSIL.